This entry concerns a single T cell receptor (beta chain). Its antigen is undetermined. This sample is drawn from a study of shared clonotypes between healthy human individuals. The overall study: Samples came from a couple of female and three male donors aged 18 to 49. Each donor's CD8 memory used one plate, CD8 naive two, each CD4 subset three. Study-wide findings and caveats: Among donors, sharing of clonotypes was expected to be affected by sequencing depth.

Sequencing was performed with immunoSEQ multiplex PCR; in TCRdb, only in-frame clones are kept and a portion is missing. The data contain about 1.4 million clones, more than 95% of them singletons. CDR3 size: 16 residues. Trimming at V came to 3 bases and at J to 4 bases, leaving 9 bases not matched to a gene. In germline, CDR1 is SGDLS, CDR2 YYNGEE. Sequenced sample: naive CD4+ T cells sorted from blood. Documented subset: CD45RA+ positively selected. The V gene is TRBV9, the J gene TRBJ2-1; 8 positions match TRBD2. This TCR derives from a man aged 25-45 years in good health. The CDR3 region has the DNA TGTGCCAGCAGCGAGCAAGCGGGGGCCTGGTACAATGAGCAGTTCTTC. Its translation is CASSEQAGAWYNEQFF.